Below, one TCR beta chain is given with its context. The antigen is undetermined. The entry originates in a study of Graves' ophthalmopathy and Graves' hyperthyroidism. For the study at large: The collection of peripheral blood took place at initial diagnosis, before any treatment.

Clinical symptoms, serum thyroxine, TRAb, thyroid ultrasound and orbital computed tomography formed the basis of diagnosis. PBMCs were obtained from 10 ml of fresh peripheral blood. Investigators amplified TCR beta CDR3 regions from RNA transcripts. The authors performed first-round RT-PCR with HTBI primers and then a second-round multiplex PCR. In TCRdb, the multiplex PCR reads were re-called with MiXCR into one record per CDR3 protein. The profile shows some 520,000 distinct CDR3 sequences, approximately 15% of them singletons. Per germline, CDR1 DFQATT and CDR2 SNEGSKA (reference sequence). CDR3 length: 14 residues. Deletions cut 0 bases from V and 1 base from J, with 9 bases between. Study-level points and caveats: Blood also harbored most expanded thyroid clonotypes above 0.001 frequency.

The chain combines TRBV20-1 with TRBJ1-1, with unresolved D. The specimen sequenced was blood. The TCR sequence derives from a woman aged 25 to 39 with Graves' ophthalmopathy. CDR3 in amino acids: CSARDPLSNTEAFF. The DNA for the CDR3 is TGCAGTGCTAGAGATCCGCTTTCGAACACTGAAGCTTTCTTT.